The 22 T cell receptor beta chains in this list originate from one sample, sequenced in a study of regulatory T cells in long-lasting Graves disease. Relying on iRepertoire HTBI primers and Arm-PCR of CDR3 regions, the team built TCR beta libraries. TCRdb recomputed calls from the multiplex PCR reads with MiXCR, one row per CDR3 protein. The sample has 350,000 to 450,000 distinct CDR3 sequences, 21% seen once. The time point was: persistent/refractory GD, antithyroid drugs over 5 years with positive TRAb. PBMC RNA served as the TCR library source. The source was peripheral blood mononuclear cells (PBMCs), collected when the disease was refractory, from a patient treated with antithyroid drugs. Receptors were obtained from a female donor with Graves disease.

This chain links TRBV9 with TRBJ2-5, with 7 nucleotides matching TRBD1. This CDR3 region has 16 residues. Germline V lookup: CDR1 SGDLS, CDR2 YYNGEE. V shed 3 bases and J 5 bases; nucleotides not matched to a gene: 13. The CDR3 bases are TGTGCCAGCAGCGCGACTGCCCGGGACAGAGGGGAGACCCAGTACTTC. Encoded protein: CASSATARDRGETQYF.

In this sample, this clonotype turned up many times. The chain uses TRBV6-5 and TRBJ1-1; D remains ambiguous. This CDR3 spans 13 amino acids. Germline CDR1 is MNHEY and CDR2 is SVGAGI. The V end lost 0 bases, the J end lost 6 bases, and 8 bases lay between the germline ends. CDR3: CASSYSPGAEAFF. DNA of the CDR3: TGTGCCAGCAGTTACTCGCCCGGGGCTGAAGCTTTCTTT.

This clonotype was recorded many times. The chain has TRBV12-3 or TRBV12-4 and TRBJ2-3; 8 bases line up with TRBD2. This CDR3 spans 14 amino acids. V was clipped by 3 bases and J by 1 base; unmatched bases: 0. The CDR3 reads CASSFGGGTDTQYF. DNA for the CDR3: TGTGCCAGCAGTTTCGGGGGGGGCACAGATACGCAGTATTTT.

A few counts support this clonotype. V is TRBV14 and J is TRBJ1-1, with unresolved D. This CDR3 is 13 amino acids long. Trimming left V 1 base short and J 4 bases short, with 7 bases between. Germline V gene data show CDR1 as SGHDN and CDR2 as FVKESK. The CDR3 region has the DNA TGTGCCAGCAGCCAAGGGCAGACCACTGAAGCTTTCTTT. This translates into CASSQGQTTEAFF.

As to this clonotype: This may be a read error: a much more frequent sequence differs by one nucleotide. This chain connects TRBV5-5 to TRBJ1-1; D is unresolved. With 7 bases removed from V and 5 bases from J, the gap between germline ends came to 9 bases. Germline CDR1 SGHKS, CDR2 YYEKEE (reference sequence). The CDR3 covers 11 residues. As DNA, the CDR3 is TGTGCCAGCTATATTCAAACTGAAGCTTTCTTT. This translates into CASYIQTEAFF.

The chain employs TRBV6-1 and TRBJ2-1; TRBD1 matches 7 bases. The CDR3 has 12 residues. The germline CDR1 and CDR2 sequences are MNHNS and SASEGT. V was pared by 4 bases and J by 6 bases, with 0 bases of the junction left unmatched. DNA for the CDR3: TGTGCCAGCAGTGGACAGGGCAATGAGCAGTTCTTC. Translating gives CASSGQGNEQFF.

Ten or more counts support this clonotype. The chain uses TRBV27 and TRBJ2-7; D is perhaps TRBD1 (5 bases). The CDR3 has 17 amino acids. Looked up from germline, CDR1 is MNHEY and CDR2 is SMNVEV (reference sequence). Between the trimmed V and J ends, which lost 2 bases and 6 bases, there was a span of 23 bases. As DNA, the CDR3 is TGTGCCAGCAGTTTACTTGCGCCAGTAAGTGGGGCGGCCGAGCAGTACTTC. Its protein is CASSLLAPVSGAAEQYF.

In its sample, this clonotype was seen many times. This chain connects TRBV12-3 or TRBV12-4 to TRBJ1-1, with TRBD1 as a possible D gene (5 bases). This CDR3 spans 15 amino acids. V was cut by 5 bases and J by 4 bases, with 17 bases left in between. The CDR3 region is CASSLGGGAGTEAFF. The CDR3 DNA is TGTGCCAGCAGTCTCGGTGGAGGGGCAGGCACTGAAGCTTTCTTT.

This chain joins TRBV20-1 and TRBJ2-7, with D unresolved. CDR3 size: 12 residues. The germline CDR1 and CDR2 sequences are DFQATT and SNEGSKA (reference sequence). V shed 3 bases and J shed 2 bases, with 8 bases lying between them. The DNA of the CDR3 is TGCAGTGCTAGTGTGGCTGCCTACGAGCAGTACTTC. Translated: CSASVAAYEQYF.

CDR3 protein: CASSESSGLNTEAFF. CDR3 sequence (DNA): TGCGCCAGCAGTGAGTCGTCGGGACTGAACACTGAAGCTTTCTTT. V is TRBV10-1 and J is TRBJ1-1, with D possibly TRBD1 on 5 matching bases. Germline CDR1 is WNHNN and CDR2 is SYGVQD (reference sequence). Trimming stripped 0 bases from V and 0 bases from J, with 8 bases between. The CDR3 has 15 amino acids.

The chain combines TRBV27 with TRBJ2-1; TRBD2 aligns across 11 bases. CDR1 and CDR2 (germline): MNHEY, SMNVEV (reference sequence). This CDR3 region has 16 residues. The J segment lost 6 bases and the V segment lost 3 bases, leaving 7 bases of the junction unmatched. Here the CDR3 DNA reads TGTGCCAGCAGTTTCATAGCGGGAGGGCCCGGCAATGAGCAGTTCTTC. Protein product: CASSFIAGGPGNEQFF.

This clonotype has only a few counts. The rearrangement joins TRBV3-1 to TRBJ1-2; D remains unclear. The length of the CDR3 is 16 residues. V lost 0 bases, J lost 3 bases, and 14 bases lay in between. CDR1 and CDR2 (germline): LGHDT, YNNKEL (reference sequence). CDR3 sequence (DNA): TGTGCCAGCAGCCAAGAGTCTTGGACGGAGTACTATGGCTACACCTTC. It translates to CASSQESWTEYYGYTF.

This clonotype has a count of ten or more. The chain uses TRBV18 and TRBJ2-5; TRBD2 is a possible D gene (7 bases). CDR1 is KGHSH, CDR2 LQKENI, per germline. V was shortened by 3 bases and J by 1 base, with 12 bases between the two germline ends. The CDR3 loop spans 15 amino acids. CDR3 residues: CASSPGGGGQETQYF. CDR3 DNA: TGTGCCAGCTCACCTGGCGGGGGCGGCCAAGAGACCCAGTACTTC. The full variable domain, with the rest looked up from reference TRBV18 and TRBJ2-5, is NAGVMQNPRHLVRRRGQEARLRCSPMKGHSHVYWYRQLPEEGLKFMVYLQKENIIDESGMPKERFSAEFPKEGPSILRIQQVVRGDSAAYFCASSPGGGGQETQYFGPGTRLLVL.

The rearrangement links TRBV20-1 to TRBJ2-1, with a possible D match to TRBD1 (5 bases). V lost 4 bases to trimming and J lost 6 bases, with 7 bases between them. This CDR3 spans 11 amino acids. Germline-derived CDR1 and CDR2 are DFQATT and SNEGSKA (reference sequence). CDR3 sequence reads: CSATDTNEQFF. As DNA, the CDR3 is TGCAGTGCTACGGACACCAATGAGCAGTTCTTC.

This clonotype came up many times. This chain connects TRBV28 to TRBJ2-7; D gene ambiguous. The V gene lost 3 bases and the J gene lost 3 bases, with 12 bases spanning the gap. The CDR3 runs 14 residues. The V gene's germline CDR1 is MDHEN and CDR2 SYDVKM. The CDR3 here is CASSLDGVIYEQYF. The DNA for the CDR3 is TGTGCCAGCAGTTTGGATGGGGTAATCTACGAGCAGTACTTC.

V and J are TRBV3-1 and TRBJ2-5; 10 bases map to TRBD2. Per the germline V gene, CDR1 is LGHDT and CDR2 is YNNKEL (reference sequence). V was clipped by 3 bases and J by 0 bases; unmatched bases: 4. This CDR3 spans 16 amino acids. CDR3 bases: TGTGCCAGCAGCCAGAGGACTAGCGGAGACCAAGAGACCCAGTACTTC. Translating it yields CASSQRTSGDQETQYF.

This clonotype appeared a few times. This chain joins TRBV7-2 and TRBJ2-2; no definite D call. This CDR3 is 14 amino acids long. V was cut by 6 bases and J by 0 bases, with 8 bases left in between. Germline V CDR1 and CDR2: SGHTA, FQGNSA. The chain's CDR3 is CASRPGSNTGELFF. For the CDR3, the DNA is TGTGCCAGCAGGCCCGGGTCGAACACCGGGGAGCTGTTTTTT.

In its sample, this clonotype was seen many times. The chain links TRBV7-9 to TRBJ1-1; TRBD1 matches at 8 bases. After removal of 4 bases from V and 2 bases from J, the junction contained 3 bases not matched to a gene. Per germline, CDR1 SEHNR and CDR2 FQNEAQ (reference sequence). This CDR3 has 14 residues. The CDR3 DNA follows: TGTGCCAGCAGCTCGGACAGGGCCAACACTGAAGCTTTCTTT. Encoded protein: CASSSDRANTEAFF.

There are many counts of this clonotype. The chain carries TRBV2 and TRBJ2-2, with a possible D match to TRBD1 (5 bases). Germline CDR1 is SNHLY and CDR2 is FYNNEI. V dropped 3 bases and J dropped 1 base, with 9 bases sitting between them. The CDR3 runs 15 residues. CDR3: CASSDRRGNTGELFF. Written as DNA, the CDR3 is TGTGCCAGCAGTGACCGTAGGGGGAACACCGGGGAGCTGTTTTTT.

J is TRBJ2-2 and V is TRBV29-1, with 7 bases matching TRBD2. The CDR3 runs 14 residues. Trimming cost V 5 bases and J 5 bases; bases outside gene matches: 8. The germline gives CDR1 SQVTM, CDR2 ANQGSEA. As DNA, the CDR3 is TGCAGCGTTCTCCTCCGGGAGGTAACCGGGGAGCTGTTTTTT. It yields the protein CSVLLREVTGELFF.

The gene calls are TRBV5-1 and TRBJ1-4, with D uncertain. Germline V gives CDR1 SGHRS, CDR2 YFSETQ. Trimming left V 2 bases short and J 1 base short, with 9 bases between. The CDR3 has 15 amino acids. This CDR3 is CASSFGELTNEKLFF. The CDR3 region has the DNA TGCGCCAGCAGCTTTGGGGAATTAACTAATGAAAAACTGTTTTTT.

This clonotype came up many times. The gene calls are TRBV12-3 or TRBV12-4 and TRBJ1-1; tentatively, D is TRBD1 (6 bases). V shed 5 bases and J shed 5 bases, with 15 bases lying between them. The CDR3 runs 14 residues. CDR3 sequence (DNA): TGTGCCAGCAGTCGGAGGGGGGGGTTTACTGAAGCTTTCTTT. Translating it yields CASSRRGGFTEAFF.